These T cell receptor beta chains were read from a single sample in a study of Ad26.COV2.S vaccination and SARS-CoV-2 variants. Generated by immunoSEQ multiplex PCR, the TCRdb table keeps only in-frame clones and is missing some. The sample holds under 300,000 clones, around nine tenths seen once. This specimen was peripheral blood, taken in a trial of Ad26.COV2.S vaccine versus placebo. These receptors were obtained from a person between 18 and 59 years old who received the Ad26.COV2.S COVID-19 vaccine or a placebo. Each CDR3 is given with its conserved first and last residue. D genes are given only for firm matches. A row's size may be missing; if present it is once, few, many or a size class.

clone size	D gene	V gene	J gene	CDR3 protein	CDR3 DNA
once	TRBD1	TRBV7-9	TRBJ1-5	CASSPGQAGNQPQHF	TGTGCCAGCAGCCCCGGACAGGCCGGGAATCAGCCCCAGCATTTT
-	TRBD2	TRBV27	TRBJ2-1	CASSLGTSGRYNEQFF	TGTGCCAGCAGCCTAGGGACTAGCGGGAGGTACAATGAGCAGTTCTTC
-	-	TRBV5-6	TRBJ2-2	CASSLANVGGGELFF	TGTGCCAGCAGCTTGGCCAACGTGGGCGGCGGGGAGCTGTTTTTT
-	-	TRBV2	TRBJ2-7	CASSESQLSYEQYF	TGTGCCAGCAGTGAGTCCCAACTCAGCTACGAGCAGTACTTC
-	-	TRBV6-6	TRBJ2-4	CASSYSGTAKNIQYF	TGTGCCAGCAGTTACTCCGGGACAGCCAAAAACATTCAGTACTTC
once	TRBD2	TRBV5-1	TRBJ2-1	CASSLLAGVVYNEQFF	TGCGCCAGCAGCTTGCTCGCGGGAGTCGTCTACAATGAGCAGTTCTTC
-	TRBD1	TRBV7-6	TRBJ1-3	CASSRTGRGDTIYF	TGTGCCAGCAGCCGGACAGGGAGGGGGGACACCATATATTTT
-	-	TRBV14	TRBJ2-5	CASSQGRAAQETQYF	TGTGCCAGCAGCCAGGGTCGGGCAGCTCAAGAGACCCAGTACTTC
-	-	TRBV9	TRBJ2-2	CASSPQVAILANTGELFF	TGTGCCAGCAGCCCCCAGGTGGCCATTCTCGCGAACACCGGGGAGCTGTTTTTT
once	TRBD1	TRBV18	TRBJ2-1	CASSPLGQGERNEQFF	TGTGCCAGCTCACCCCTCGGACAGGGCGAAAGAAATGAGCAGTTCTTC
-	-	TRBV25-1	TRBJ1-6	CASSEYREVNSPLHF	TGTGCCAGCAGTGAATACAGGGAGGTTAATTCACCCCTCCACTTT
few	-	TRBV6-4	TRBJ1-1	CASSDKENTEAFF	TGTGCCAGCAGTGACAAGGAGAACACTGAAGCTTTCTTT
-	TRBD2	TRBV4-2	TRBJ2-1	CASSQEGPGGKVGEQFF	TGTGCCAGCAGCCAAGAGGGGCCGGGAGGGAAAGTAGGAGAGCAGTTCTTC
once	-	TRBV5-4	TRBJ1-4	CASRIGGSDEKLFF	TGTGCCAGCAGGATAGGGGGAAGTGATGAAAAACTGTTTTTT
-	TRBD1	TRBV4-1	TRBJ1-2	CASSQVEGANYGYTF	TGCGCCAGCAGCCAAGTGGAGGGGGCCAACTATGGCTACACCTTC
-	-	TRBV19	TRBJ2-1	CASTIGGSYNEQFF	TGTGCCAGTACCATAGGGGGCTCCTACAATGAGCAGTTCTTC
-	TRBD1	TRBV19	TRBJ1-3	CASSVVQGTGNTIYF	TGTGCCAGTAGTGTCGTACAGGGGACTGGAAACACCATATATTTT
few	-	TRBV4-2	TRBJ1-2	CASSPPGTSDYGYTF	TGTGCCAGCAGCCCCCCTGGGACGTCAGACTATGGCTACACCTTC
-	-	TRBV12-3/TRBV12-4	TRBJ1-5	CASSFGGNQPQHF	TGTGCCAGCAGTTTCGGGGGCAATCAGCCCCAGCATTTT
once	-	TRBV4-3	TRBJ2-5	CASSLRGRARETQYF	TGCGCCAGCAGCCTCAGGGGGAGGGCTCGGGAGACCCAGTACTTC
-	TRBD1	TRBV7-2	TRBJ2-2	CASSIHRGGTGELFF	TGTGCCAGCAGCATCCACAGGGGCGGAACCGGGGAGCTGTTTTTT
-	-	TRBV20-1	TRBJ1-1	CSARVDTEAFF	TGCAGTGCCAGGGTGGACACTGAAGCTTTCTTT
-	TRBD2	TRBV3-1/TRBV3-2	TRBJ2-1	CASSQDLAGGSSYNEQFF	TGTGCCAGCAGCCAAGATCTGGCGGGGGGGTCGTCCTACAATGAGCAGTTCTTC
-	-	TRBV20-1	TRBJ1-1	CSAPNRAEAFF	TGCAGTGCTCCAAACAGGGCTGAAGCTTTCTTT
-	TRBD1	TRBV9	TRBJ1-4	CASSSAGTGKEKLFF	TGTGCCAGCAGCTCCGCCGGGACAGGGAAAGAAAAACTGTTTTTT
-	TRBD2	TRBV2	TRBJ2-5	CASSEWLAGIQETQYF	TGTGCCAGCAGTGAATGGCTAGCGGGGATCCAAGAGACCCAGTACTTC
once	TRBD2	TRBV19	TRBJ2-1	CASSIDHGLAYNEQFF	TGTGCCAGTAGTATAGATCATGGACTAGCTTACAATGAGCAGTTCTTC
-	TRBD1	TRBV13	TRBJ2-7	CASSLLQGAWNEQYF	TGTGCCAGCAGCTTACTACAGGGGGCGTGGAACGAGCAGTACTTC
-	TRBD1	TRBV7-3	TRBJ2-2	CASSTTDRGTGELFF	TGTGCCAGCAGCACGACGGACAGGGGAACCGGGGAGCTGTTTTTT
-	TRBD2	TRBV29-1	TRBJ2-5	CSDNGLAGKETQYF	TGCAGCGACAATGGACTAGCGGGGAAAGAGACCCAGTACTTC
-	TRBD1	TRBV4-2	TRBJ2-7	CASSRQGTRSSYEQYF	TGTGCCAGCAGCCGACAGGGTACCCGCTCCTCCTACGAGCAGTACTTC
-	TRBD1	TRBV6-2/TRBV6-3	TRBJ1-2	CASSGRRDSYGYTF	TGTGCCAGCAGTGGCCGCCGGGACAGCTATGGCTACACCTTC
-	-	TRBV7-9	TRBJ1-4	CASSLDGLNYNEKLFF	TGTGCCAGCAGCTTAGACGGACTCAATTATAATGAAAAACTGTTTTTT
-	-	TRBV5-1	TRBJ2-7	CASSLRASYEQYF	TGCGCCAGCAGCTTGCGAGCTTCCTACGAGCAGTACTTC
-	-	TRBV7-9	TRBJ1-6	CASSGYTANSPLHF	TGTGCCAGCAGCGGTTATACAGCTAATTCACCCCTCCACTTT
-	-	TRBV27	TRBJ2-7	CASSPLPRSGLLYEQYF	TGTGCCAGCAGCCCGCTCCCTAGGAGCGGCCTCCTCTACGAGCAGTACTTC
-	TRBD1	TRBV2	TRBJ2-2	CASSVQGAPGELFF	TGTGCCAGCAGTGTACAGGGGGCGCCCGGGGAGCTGTTTTTT
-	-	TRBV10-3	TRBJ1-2	CAISTTGNQNYGYTF	TGTGCCATCAGTACTACAGGGAACCAAAACTATGGCTACACCTTC
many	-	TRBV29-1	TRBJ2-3	CSVEGSITDTQYF	TGCAGCGTTGAGGGGTCAATCACAGATACGCAGTATTTT
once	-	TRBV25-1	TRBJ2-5	CASSNAVQETQYF	TGTGCCAGCAGTAACGCGGTACAAGAGACCCAGTACTTC
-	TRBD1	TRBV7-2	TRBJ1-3	CASSRDRGETIYF	TGTGCCAGCAGTCGAGACAGGGGAGAGACCATATATTTT
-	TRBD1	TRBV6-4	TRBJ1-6	CASSDSDRGSPLHF	TGTGCCAGCAGTGACTCGGACAGGGGTTCACCCCTCCACTTT
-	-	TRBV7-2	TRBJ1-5	CASSLVRHSNQPQHF	TGTGCCAGCAGCTTAGTCAGACATAGCAATCAGCCCCAGCATTTT
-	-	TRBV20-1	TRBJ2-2	CSASEQGLRELFF	TGCAGTGCTAGTGAGCAGGGGCTTAGGGAGCTGTTTTTT
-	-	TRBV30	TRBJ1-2	CAWSINGREPGYTF	TGTGCCTGGAGTATCAATGGACGAGAACCTGGCTACACCTTC
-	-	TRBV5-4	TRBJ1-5	CASSLAGRNQPQHF	TGTGCCAGCAGCCTGGCAGGGAGGAATCAGCCCCAGCATTTT
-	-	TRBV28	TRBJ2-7	CASSNRGARGLRYF	TGTGCCAGCAGTAATCGGGGGGCCCGAGGCCTCCGGTACTTC
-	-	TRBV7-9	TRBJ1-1	CASSLGDWGNTEAFF	TGTGCCAGCAGCTTAGGGGACTGGGGAAACACTGAAGCTTTCTTT
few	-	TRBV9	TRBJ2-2	CASSDRYPGELFF	TGTGCCAGCAGCGACAGGTACCCCGGGGAGCTGTTTTTT
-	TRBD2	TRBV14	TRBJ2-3	CASSQLAGATDTQYF	TGTGCCAGCAGCCAACTAGCGGGGGCCACAGATACGCAGTATTTT
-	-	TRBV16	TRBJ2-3	CASIPGLSTDTQYF	TGTGCCAGCATCCCGGGCCTTAGCACAGATACGCAGTATTTT
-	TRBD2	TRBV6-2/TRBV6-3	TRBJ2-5	CASSYRLAETQYF	TGTGCCAGCAGTTACCGACTAGCGGAGACCCAGTACTTC
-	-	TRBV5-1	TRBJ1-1	CASADREGYTEAFF	TGCGCCAGCGCGGACCGGGAGGGGTACACTGAAGCTTTCTTT
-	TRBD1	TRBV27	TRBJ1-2	CASSRPGQEIGYTF	TGTGCCAGCAGCCGACCGGGACAGGAAATCGGCTACACCTTC